Below, one T cell receptor (beta chain) is given with its context. This clone was seen only a few times. The target of this receptor is not known. No much larger clone exists at a distance of one base, and base qualities are not known. Measured from the cysteine to the phenylalanine, the CDR3 is 15 residues long. Just CDR3 DNA is preserved here, 45 bases in frame from base 1. The germline V gene specifies SGHTA as CDR1 and FQGNSA as CDR2. Unmatched junction bases come to 5, with V trimmed by 5 bases and J by 0 bases. All of the isolated RNA was reverse transcribed with the High Capacity cDNA Reverse Transcription Kit, so expressed TCRB transcripts were sequenced. Deep immunoSEQ sequencing was applied to naive, central memory and regulatory T cell samples, giving an average of about 3.4 million total reads per sample. Sorted cells were lysed in RLT buffer and RNA was extracted with DNase-treated RNeasy Micro or Mini kits, depending on cell number. Each cell subset was processed separately to prevent cross-contamination, with patient and healthy donor samples processed together. The immunoSEQ multiplex PCR was used to amplify TCRB sequences from cDNA, generating 87-bp fragments that spanned the CDR3 region. Sequencing of the amplicons was done on the Illumina HiSeq platform. The authors processed their data as follows. PCR bias was corrected computationally using synthetic template baselines, and reads within Hamming distance 2 were collapsed, with unmergeable singletons discarded. By aligning reads against IMGT, V, D and J genes, CDR3 length, and insertions or deletions at six rearrangement sites were assigned. Within each subset, clonotype counts were normalized to sorted cell number, and only after that were true diversity and Gini coefficients computed with the tcR R package. The overlap coefficient, calculated on TCRB nucleotide sequences, was used to measure repertoire sharing. TCRdb took this table from immuneACCESS and kept in-frame rearrangements with V and J called. Such tables lack part of the clones; where checked against another copy, unresolved V genes explain under half of the gap, and the rest is unexplained. D and trimming come from the DNA, and the V and J calls and clone size come from that table. The sample data list under 150,000 clones, and around 9% of these were observed just once. Clones ranked in the top ten supply 0.75% of the sample.

The data belong to a study of beta chain features in type 1 diabetes (dated by TCRdb to 2016 to 2018). About the study as a whole: Mean age, gender distribution, total cell number and subset yield did not differ between patients and healthy donors. A total of under 140,000,000 sorted cells were examined across all samples, and the number of cells per subset was strongly correlated with RNA yield. The study compared the TCRB repertoires of sorted circulating CD4+ T cell subsets in recently diagnosed type 1 diabetes patients with those in matched healthy donors. Whereas all 28 donors provided naive and central memory subsets, regulatory and stem cell-like memory subsets were isolated from just 8 patients and about 8 healthy donors.

Each donor gave one peripheral blood draw, averaging about 120 mL, which was collected into heparinised tubes. A BD FACSAria II was used to sort naive, central memory, regulatory and stem cell-like memory CD4+ T cells with a panel that included CD45RO, CCR7, CD25, CD127, CD95 and CD27. Every sorted population had a purity above 95%. PBMCs were isolated immediately by Lymphoprep density gradient centrifugation and stained directly without culture. So that batch effects would be minimized, each experiment stained and sorted samples in pairs, pairing one healthy donor with one patient. Broader findings and caveats from the paper: Shorter templates might have been favored by PCR, but patient and control samples were amplified and corrected together, so both groups would have been affected equally by any skew. In all four CD4+ subsets, TCRB CDR3 length was moderately but significantly shorter in type 1 diabetes patients. Fewer insertions and more nucleotide deletions at VDJ recombination sites were observed in patients with type 1 diabetes, implying thymic rearrangement abnormalities. Because small numbers of individuals were included in the HLA sub-analyses, any influence of HLA type on TCRB rearrangement was left unresolved. Because cDNA was sequenced instead of genomic DNA, highly expressing activated cells could be over-represented, though the groups showed no difference in activation or CD3 levels. Naive, central memory and regulatory TCRB repertoires appeared to be more alike among patients than among healthy donors.

The receptor was derived from a man aged 25-45 years with type 1 diabetes. The sequence links TRBV7-2 to TRBJ2-5, with TRBD1 matching 8 junction bases. Sequencing input: central memory CD4+ T cells from blood. The DNA sequence is given as TGTGCCAGCAGCATGACAGGGGCGTACCAAGAGACCCAGTACTTC. Its translation reads: CASSMTGAYQETQYF. Outside the CDR3, residues come from the reference TRBV7-2 and TRBJ2-5 proteins, so the full variable domain is: GAGVSQSPSNKVTEKGKDVELRCDPISGHTALYWYRQSLGQGLEFLIYFQGNSAPDKSGLPSDRFSAERTGGSVSTLTIQRTQQEDSAVYLCASSMTGAYQETQYFGPGTRLLVL.